The clone carrying this T cell receptor (beta chain) came up a few times. This record belongs to a study of blood T cell repertoires in COVID-19. Study-level background: Italy, Spain and the United States were the sources of the convalescent and acute COVID-19 samples. The analysed material was cDNA or gDNA that came from T cells, B-cell-depleted T cells, or PBMCs.

Only in-frame clones appear in the TCRdb table, and some are missing; sequencing was by immunoSEQ multiplex PCR. The data contain 65,000 to 75,000 clones, around 83% of them singletons. The sample taken for sequencing was peripheral blood. The TCR originated in a man older than 75 with acute or convalescent COVID-19.

The CDR3 region is CASRPSTGSSPLHF. CDR3 in DNA: TGTGCCAGCCGTCCTTCCACAGGGTCTTCACCCCTCCACTTT. The genes are TRBV28 and TRBJ1-6; D is possibly TRBD1 (6 bases). Germline values: CDR1 MDHEN, CDR2 SYDVKM. The V end was cut by 8 bases, the J end by 9 bases, with 17 bases between. CDR3 size: 14 residues.